This T cell receptor beta chain comes out of a study of CD8+CD57+ T cells in acquired aplastic anemia. Study summary: Sorted CD4+ and CD8+ cell DNA averaged roughly 3.2 ug. Study-wide results and limits: A set of twenty-nine CD8+ CDR3 sequences was shared between patients and controls, and these sequences appeared highly expressed in patients.

The CDR3 runs 15 residues. The germline V gene encodes CDR1 KGHSH and CDR2 LQKENI. The V end lost 2 bases, the J end lost 5 bases, and 12 bases lay between the germline ends. TCR beta VDJ combinations and CDR3 sequences were profiled from genomic DNA. MiXCR, run by TCRdb on the reads, gives a single entry per CDR3 protein. The sample consists of fewer than 200,000 distinct CDR3 sequences, around 60% of them appearing once. As to this clonotype: Its antigen is undetermined.

Sequenced input: sorted CD4+, CD8+, or CD8+CD57+ T cells (not recorded which) from PBMCs. The V and J genes are TRBV18 and TRBJ1-4, with unresolved D. This TCR was recovered from a human donor in good health. The CDR3, as DNA: TGTGCCAGCTCACCAAGGTCTGCCCTGAATGAAAAACTGTTTTTT. This sequence encodes CASSPRSALNEKLFF. The whole variable domain, remainder taken from reference TRBV18 and TRBJ1-4, is NAGVMQNPRHLVRRRGQEARLRCSPMKGHSHVYWYRQLPEEGLKFMVYLQKENIIDESGMPKERFSAEFPKEGPSILRIQQVVRGDSAAYFCASSPRSALNEKLFFGSGTQLSVL.